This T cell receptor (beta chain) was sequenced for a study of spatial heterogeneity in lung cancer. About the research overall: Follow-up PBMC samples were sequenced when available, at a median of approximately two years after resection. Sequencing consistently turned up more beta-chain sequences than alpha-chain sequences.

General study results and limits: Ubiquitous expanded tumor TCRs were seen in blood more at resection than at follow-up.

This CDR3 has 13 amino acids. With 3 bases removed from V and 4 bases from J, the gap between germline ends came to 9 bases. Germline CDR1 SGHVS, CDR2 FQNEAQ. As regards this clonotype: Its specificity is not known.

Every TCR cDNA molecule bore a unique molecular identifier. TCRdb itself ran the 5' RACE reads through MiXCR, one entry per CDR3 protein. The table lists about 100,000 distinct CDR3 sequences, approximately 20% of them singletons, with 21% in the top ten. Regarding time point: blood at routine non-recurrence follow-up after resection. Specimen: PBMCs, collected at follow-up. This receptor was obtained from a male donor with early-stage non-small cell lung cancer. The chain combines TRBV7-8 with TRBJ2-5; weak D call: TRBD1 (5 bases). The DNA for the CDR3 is TGTGCCAGCAGCTTTTTCAGGGCAGAGACCCAGTACTTC. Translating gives CASSFFRAETQYF.